A single sample gave rise to the 19 T cell receptor beta chains below, sequenced in a study of T-cell memory formation after mild COVID-19. Each CDR3 protein gets one entry after TCRdb re-called the 5' RACE reads with MiXCR. This table has tens of thousands of distinct CDR3 sequences, roughly 9% appearing once. Specimen: PBMCs or a T cell subset sorted from them (not recorded which). All receptors derive from an adult woman who had mild COVID-19 (a few samples of this study predate the infection). Cell type and time point are not known.

This clonotype has ten or more counts. The chain combines TRBV4-2 with TRBJ2-7, with unresolved D. CDR1 is LGHNA, CDR2 YNFKEQ, per germline. V was clipped by 0 bases and J by 4 bases, with 10 bases between them. The CDR3 runs to 14 residues. CDR3 region: CASSQDDYGYEQYF. CDR3 sequence (DNA): TGTGCCAGCAGCCAAGACGATTACGGTTACGAGCAGTACTTC.

The chain joins TRBV9 to TRBJ2-5, with 14 bases lining up with TRBD2. The CDR3 sequence is 18 residues long. V trimming: 0 bases; J trimming: 4 bases; junction bases outside the gene matches: 8. Germline CDR1 SGDLS, CDR2 YYNGEE. CDR3 in amino acids: CASSVEQGTSGSGETQYF. As DNA, the CDR3 is TGTGCCAGCAGCGTAGAGCAGGGGACTAGCGGGAGCGGAGAGACCCAGTACTTC.

This chain joins TRBV11-2 and TRBJ2-2, with D possibly being TRBD2 (7 bases). V was clipped by 8 bases and J by 7 bases, with 23 bases between them. The CDR3 runs 16 residues. In germline, CDR1 is SGHAT, CDR2 FQNNGV. The CDR3 coding sequence is TGTGCCAGCTCCCCTGTAGGGGGGGCGCGGGTCGGGGAGCTGTTTTTT. Encoded protein: CASSPVGGARVGELFF.

The rearrangement uses TRBV5-6 and TRBJ1-6; D ambiguous. The CDR3 loop spans 15 amino acids. CDR1 and CDR2 (germline): SGHDT, YYEEEE. Between the trimmed V and J ends, which lost 0 bases and 5 bases, there was a span of 9 bases. The CDR3 region has the DNA TGTGCCAGCAGCTTGGTGGCAAGGGATAATTCACCCCTCCACTTT. It is translated as CASSLVARDNSPLHF.

This clonotype turned up a few times. The CDR3 region has the DNA TGTGCCAGCAGTTATGGCCAGGGAACAGATACGCAGTATTTT. This encodes CASSYGQGTDTQYF. The rearrangement uses TRBV6-5 and TRBJ2-3; D is possibly TRBD1 (5 bases). Germline CDR1 reads MNHEY; CDR2 reads SVGAGI. This CDR3 is built from 14 residues. The ends were cut back, 3 bases at V and 3 bases at J, with 10 bases in the middle.

This clonotype has only a few counts. V is TRBV2 and J is TRBJ2-5, with TRBD2 matching over 7 bases. The germline gives CDR1 SNHLY, CDR2 FYNNEI. V gave up 10 bases and J gave up 2 bases; unmatched junction bases: 13. The CDR3 runs to 15 residues. The CDR3 DNA reads as TGTGCCACCACTCCCGGCCGGGACTATCAAGAGACCCAGTACTTC. This sequence encodes CATTPGRDYQETQYF.

This clonotype has a count of ten or more. J is TRBJ2-4 and V is TRBV20-1, with 12 bases matching TRBD1. The length of the CDR3 is 18 residues. Germline values: CDR1 DFQATT, CDR2 SNEGSKA (reference sequence). The V gene end was trimmed by 1 base and the J gene end by 1 base; junction bases not matched to a gene: 8. The CDR3 nucleotides are TGCAGTGCTAGAGCCGGGACAGGGGGCTCGGTCGCCAAAAACATTCAGTACTTC. Residues: CSARAGTGGSVAKNIQYF.

The chain carries TRBV20-1 and TRBJ1-6; the match to TRBD1 covers 8 bases. Germline trimming cut 8 bases from V and 7 bases from J; bases unmatched to any gene: 10. Germline values: CDR1 DFQATT, CDR2 SNEGSKA (reference sequence). The CDR3 is made up of 14 amino acids. The CDR3 DNA reads as TGCAGTCCTACCGTTAACAGGGGGAATTCACCCCTCCACTTT. Encoded protein: CSPTVNRGNSPLHF.

The genes are TRBV4-1 and TRBJ1-1; D is unresolved. The CDR3 covers 14 residues. V was shortened by 1 base and J by 5 bases, with 11 bases between the two germline ends. Per the germline V gene, CDR1 is MGHRA and CDR2 is YSYEKL. CDR3 coding DNA: TGCGCCAGCAGCCAAGTAAAGGGAGGGACTGAAGCTTTCTTT. It encodes CASSQVKGGTEAFF.

This chain's CDR3 is CSARAGWSSSYNEQFF. The CDR3 bases are TGCAGTGCTAGAGCTGGTTGGAGCAGCTCCTACAATGAGCAGTTCTTC. J is TRBJ2-1 and V is TRBV20-1; D is uncertain. Germline CDR1 DFQATT, CDR2 SNEGSKA (reference sequence). V shed 1 base and J shed 0 bases, with 13 bases lying between them. The CDR3 contains 16 residues.

The chain couples TRBV6-2 or TRBV6-3 to TRBJ2-5, with unresolved D. The germline V and J ends were trimmed by 5 bases and 0 bases, with 10 bases remaining between them. Germline CDR1 is MNHEY and CDR2 is SVGEGT. This CDR3 is 14 amino acids long. The CDR3 coding sequence is TGTGCCAGCAGTGCCCTAGTGTACCAAGAGACCCAGTACTTC. Protein: CASSALVYQETQYF.

Worth noting for this clonotype: Given a much more abundant clone one base away, this may be a read error. V is TRBV25-1 and J is TRBJ1-6; 7 bases match TRBD1. The CDR3 length is 16 residues. The germline CDR1 and CDR2 sequences are MGHDK and SYGVNS. V gave up 6 bases and J gave up 7 bases; unmatched junction bases: 12. The CDR3 nucleotides read TGTGCCAGCAGCAACACCACCCAGGGGGGGAATTCACCCCTCCACTTT. Translation: CASSNTTQGGNSPLHF. Drawing the rest from reference TRBV25-1 and TRBJ1-6, the complete variable domain is EADIYQTPRYLVIGTGKKITLECSQTMGHDKMYWYQQDPGMELHLIHYSYGVNSTEKGDLSSESTVSRIRTEHFPLTLESARPSHTSQYLCASSNTTQGGNSPLHFGNGTRLTVT.

This clonotype has a handful of counts. The gene calls are TRBV9 and TRBJ2-2; 9 bases align to TRBD2. Germline V gene lookup returns CDR1 SGDLS and CDR2 YYNGEE. With V trimmed by 3 bases and J by 5 bases, 17 bases remained unmatched. This CDR3 spans 19 amino acids. Here the CDR3 reads CASSAKVGRGRAQTGELFF. In nucleotides, the CDR3 is TGTGCCAGCAGCGCGAAGGTCGGGCGCGGGAGGGCCCAAACCGGGGAGCTGTTTTTT.

This clonotype was counted at least ten times. This chain links TRBV7-8 with TRBJ2-7; 7 nucleotides agree with TRBD2. The germline V gene encodes CDR1 SGHVS and CDR2 FQNEAQ. There are 15 residues in the CDR3. J lost 1 base, V lost 1 base, and 4 bases had no gene match. DNA of the CDR3: TGTGCCAGCAGCTTAGGGGACGGGGGGTCCTACGAGCAGTACTTC. This gives the protein CASSLGDGGSYEQYF.

This clonotype was recorded a few times. This chain uses TRBV9 with TRBJ2-4, with 8 bases lining up with TRBD1. After removal of 3 bases from V and 3 bases from J, the junction contained 11 bases not matched to a gene. CDR3 length: 17 amino acids. Germline CDR1 is SGDLS and CDR2 is YYNGEE. The CDR3 region is CASSADYVGTGKNIQYF. DNA for the CDR3: TGTGCCAGCAGCGCAGATTATGTCGGGACAGGCAAAAACATTCAGTACTTC.

A few counts support this clonotype. CDR3 sequence: CASSSRGGHGELFF. The DNA of the CDR3 is TGTGCCAGCAGCTCCCGCGGGGGCCACGGGGAGCTGTTTTTT. This chain links TRBV7-3 with TRBJ2-2; D may be TRBD2 (7 bases). This CDR3 has 14 residues. CDR1 and CDR2 from the germline V gene are SGHTA and FQGTGA. The V and J ends lost 4 bases and 7 bases respectively, with 13 bases between them. Based on the CDR3 plus reference TRBV7-3 and TRBJ2-2, the full variable domain is GAGVSQTPSNKVTEKGKYVELRCDPISGHTALYWYRQSLGQGPEFLIYFQGTGAADDSGLPNDRFFAVRPEGSVSTLKIQRTERGDSAVYLCASSSRGGHGELFFGEGSRLTVL.

This clonotype was detected only a few times. The V gene is TRBV9, the J gene TRBJ1-5, with a possible D match to TRBD1 (5 bases). V was clipped by 1 base and J by 7 bases, with 9 bases between them. This CDR3 region has 13 residues. Per germline, CDR1 SGDLS and CDR2 YYNGEE. CDR3 in DNA: TGTGCCAGCAGCGTAAAGGGGCAGCAGCCCCAGCATTTT. Amino acids: CASSVKGQQPQHF.

This clonotype came up a few times. The chain combines TRBV20-1 with TRBJ2-3; D not certain. Trimming left V 0 bases short and J 0 bases short, with 7 bases between. Germline V CDR1 and CDR2: DFQATT, SNEGSKA (reference sequence). The CDR3 runs to 14 residues. The CDR3 protein is CSARDRASTDTQYF. As DNA, the CDR3 is TGCAGTGCTAGAGATAGGGCGAGCACAGATACGCAGTATTTT.

The chain has TRBV2 and TRBJ2-2; 13 bases fit TRBD2. The CDR3 spans 17 residues. The germline CDR1 and CDR2 sequences are SNHLY and FYNNEI. With V trimmed by 4 bases and J by 4 bases, 6 bases remained unmatched. CDR3 loop: CASSALRLAGGTGELFF. Here the CDR3 DNA reads TGTGCCAGCAGTGCGCTCCGACTAGCGGGAGGCACCGGGGAGCTGTTTTTT.